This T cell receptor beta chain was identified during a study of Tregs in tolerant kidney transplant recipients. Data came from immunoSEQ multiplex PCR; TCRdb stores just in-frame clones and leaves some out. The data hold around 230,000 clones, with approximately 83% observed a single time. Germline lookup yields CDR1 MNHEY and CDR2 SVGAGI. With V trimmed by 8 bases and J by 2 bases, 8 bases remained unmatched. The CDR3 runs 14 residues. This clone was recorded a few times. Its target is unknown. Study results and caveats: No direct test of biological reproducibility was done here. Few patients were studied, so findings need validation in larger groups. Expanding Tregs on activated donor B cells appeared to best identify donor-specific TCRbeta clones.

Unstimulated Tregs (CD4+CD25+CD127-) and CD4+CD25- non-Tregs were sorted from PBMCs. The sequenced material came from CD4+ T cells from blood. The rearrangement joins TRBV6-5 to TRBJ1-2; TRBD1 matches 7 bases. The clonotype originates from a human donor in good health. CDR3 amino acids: CASGSGQPNYGYTF. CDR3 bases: TGTGCCAGCGGATCGGGACAGCCAAACTATGGCTACACCTTC.